These 16 T cell receptor beta chains originate from one sample sequenced in a study of vaccination and CD4 T cells after COVID-19. Sequencing of DNA taken from cultured CD4+ T cells relied on the Oncomine TCR Beta short-read assay. TCRdb reprocessed the PCR reads with MiXCR, giving one entry per CDR3 protein. The table includes about 18,000 distinct CDR3 sequences, over 40% detected once. Antigen specificity for these receptors is unknown. Stated treatment: roughly 11-day PBMC culture with coronavirus spike peptide pools or control peptides (ViraFEST assay). The sequences come from CD4+ T cells from blood, cultured in vitro, collected before SARS-CoV-2 vaccination. Receptors were obtained from a human donor who received a COVID-19 vaccine.

Only a few counts were recorded for this clonotype. The rearrangement uses TRBV11-2 and TRBJ2-5; D might be TRBD2 (5 bases). Germline V gene sequence: CDR1 SGHAT, CDR2 FQNNGV. This CDR3 is 13 amino acids long. Trimming pared 0 bases from V and 7 bases from J, leaving 9 bases between. In DNA form, the CDR3 reads TGTGCCAGCAGCTTAGATTCACGGGGGACCCAGTACTTC. Protein sequence: CASSLDSRGTQYF.

This clonotype was seen only a few times. This chain links TRBV7-8 with TRBJ1-5, with 10 bases identical to TRBD1. The CDR3 sequence is 15 residues long. Germline values: CDR1 SGHVS, CDR2 FQNEAQ. V lost 1 base to trimming and J lost 7 bases; unmatched junction nucleotides: 4. Here the CDR3 reads CASSLDGTGEQPQHF. The CDR3 DNA is TGTGCCAGCAGCTTAGACGGGACAGGGGAACAGCCCCAGCATTTT.

The rearrangement joins TRBV30 to TRBJ1-3, with 7 bases that match TRBD1. Trimming at V came to 2 bases and at J to 4 bases, leaving 5 bases not matched to a gene. Germline CDR1 GTSNPN, CDR2 SVGIG (reference sequence). The CDR3 contains 14 residues. CDR3 sequence (DNA): TGTGCCTGGAGTACAGGGGCCGAGGGAAACACCATATATTTT. It translates to CAWSTGAEGNTIYF.

The chain recombines TRBV30 with TRBJ1-6; TRBD1 matches 9 bases. The CDR3 is made up of 16 amino acids. Germline V gives CDR1 GTSNPN, CDR2 SVGIG (reference sequence). With 0 bases clipped from V and 4 bases from J, the junction kept 4 bases outside the gene matches. The CDR3 is CAWSVQGAVYNSPLHF. The DNA for the CDR3 is TGTGCCTGGAGTGTACAGGGGGCGGTTTATAATTCACCCCTCCACTTT.

CDR3 loop: CSVPWGREAEAFF. The CDR3 nucleotides are TGCAGTGTCCCATGGGGCAGAGAGGCTGAAGCTTTCTTT. The chain combines TRBV20-1 with TRBJ1-1; TRBD1 is a possible D gene (5 bases). Germline V gene sequence: CDR1 DFQATT, CDR2 SNEGSKA (reference sequence). This CDR3 spans 13 amino acids. With 7 bases removed from V and 6 bases from J, the gap between germline ends came to 18 bases.

V and J are TRBV20-1 and TRBJ2-3, with TRBD1 matching 9 bases. Germline loops: CDR1 DFQATT, CDR2 SNEGSKA (reference sequence). With V trimmed by 6 bases and J by 3 bases, 10 bases remained unmatched. This CDR3 contains 15 residues. The DNA for the CDR3 is TGCAGTGCCCCGGCTCCGGGACAGGGAACAGATACGCAGTATTTT. Its translation: CSAPAPGQGTDTQYF.

In its sample, this clonotype was seen a few times. V and J are TRBV7-8 and TRBJ1-5; 7 bases agree with TRBD1. Unmatched junction bases numbered 3, after V lost 5 bases and J lost 5 bases. Germline CDR1 and CDR2: SGHVS and FQNEAQ. CDR3 size: 13 residues. For the CDR3, the DNA is TGTGCCAGCAGCAGGGGGCGAGATCAGCCCCAGCATTTT. Translation: CASSRGRDQPQHF.

The chain is built from TRBV20-1 and TRBJ2-5; TRBD2 matches at 7 bases. This CDR3 contains 13 residues. The trim removed 7 bases at V and 0 bases at J, leaving 5 bases unmatched. The germline V gene has CDR1 DFQATT and CDR2 SNEGSKA (reference sequence). The CDR3: CSVPSGNQETQYF. The CDR3 nucleotides are TGCAGTGTCCCGAGCGGGAACCAAGAGACCCAGTACTTC.

The chain has TRBV20-1 and TRBJ2-5, with D tentatively TRBD1 or TRBD2 (6 bases each). CDR3 length: 15 amino acids. V lost 0 bases, J lost 2 bases, and 13 bases lay in between. Per germline, CDR1 DFQATT and CDR2 SNEGSKA (reference sequence). The chain's CDR3 is CSARDLRGVQETQYF. DNA of the CDR3: TGCAGTGCTAGAGACCTAAGGGGGGTGCAAGAGACCCAGTACTTC.

The chain uses TRBV24-1 and TRBJ1-4; no definite D call. Germline CDR1 reads KGHDR; CDR2 reads SFDVKD. This CDR3 has 15 amino acids. V gave up 3 bases and J gave up 8 bases, with 15 bases separating them. Here the CDR3 DNA reads TGTGCCACCAGTGATATAAACGAGGAAGGGGAAAAACTGTTTTTT. Its translation is CATSDINEEGEKLFF.

This clonotype was picked up a small number of times. V usage is TRBV30 and J usage is TRBJ1-3, with 7 bases lining up with TRBD1. Germline lookup yields CDR1 GTSNPN and CDR2 SVGIG (reference sequence). J was trimmed by 8 bases and V by 0 bases; bases with no gene match: 10. This CDR3 comprises 15 residues. The CDR3 protein is CAWSVKGTAEDTIYF. Here the CDR3 DNA reads TGTGCCTGGAGTGTCAAGGGGACAGCCGAAGACACCATATATTTT.

This clonotype has only a few counts. The V gene is TRBV6-1, the J gene TRBJ1-5; tentative D call: TRBD1 (6 bases). Germline loops: CDR1 MNHNS, CDR2 SASEGT. This CDR3 region has 14 residues. Between the trimmed V and J ends, which lost 1 base and 7 bases, there was a span of 11 bases. The CDR3 DNA reads as TGTGCCAGCAGTGAAGTGGGCAGGGGACAGCCCCAGCATTTT. Translated: CASSEVGRGQPQHF.

This chain joins TRBV24-1 and TRBJ1-2; 8 nucleotides match TRBD1. CDR1 and CDR2 (germline): KGHDR, SFDVKD. This CDR3 is built from 19 residues. Trimming removed 5 bases from V and 1 base from J; junction bases left unmatched: 17. CDR3 amino acids: CATSGSIQGALLVNYGYTF. The CDR3 region has the DNA TGTGCCACCAGTGGGTCAATTCAGGGGGCGCTGCTGGTTAACTATGGCTACACCTTC.

The V gene is TRBV6-1, the J gene TRBJ1-5, with a possible D match to TRBD1 (5 bases). Germline V gives CDR1 MNHNS, CDR2 SASEGT. Trimming shortened V by 10 bases and J by 0 bases, and 10 bases separated the two germline ends. The CDR3 consists of 13 residues. The CDR3, as DNA: TGTGCCATCAGGACATATAGCAATCAGCCCCAGCATTTT. Translating gives CAIRTYSNQPQHF.

The genes are TRBV6-5 and TRBJ1-1; TRBD1 is a possible D gene (6 bases). This CDR3 comprises 14 residues. The V gene's germline CDR1 is MNHEY and CDR2 SVGAGI. V was shortened by 0 bases and J by 5 bases, with 10 bases between the two germline ends. The CDR3 loop is CASSYSGGQTEAFF. In DNA form, the CDR3 reads TGTGCCAGCAGTTACTCCGGGGGGCAAACTGAAGCTTTCTTT.

The chain employs TRBV27 and TRBJ2-7, with 7 bases matching TRBD1. The CDR3 length is 15 residues. Losses at the gene ends were 6 bases for V and 0 bases for J; bases not matched to a gene: 8. CDR1 and CDR2 (germline): MNHEY, SMNVEV (reference sequence). The DNA for the CDR3 is TGTGCCAGCAGGCTAGGGGGCTTCAGCTCCTACGAGCAGTACTTC. Encoded protein: CASRLGGFSSYEQYF.